A selection of T cell receptor beta chains follows, all from one sample in a study of blood T cell repertoires in COVID-19. Produced via immunoSEQ multiplex PCR; TCRdb's table is partial and in-frame only. This table has about 370,000 clones, 89% appearing once. The sequenced material came from peripheral blood. These receptors all stem from a woman in her thirties with COVID-19, enrolled during active disease. Both conserved end residues are part of each CDR3. The D gene is left open where the match is weak. Clone size appears in some rows only: once, few, many, or a class for an expanded clone.

V	D	J	size	CDR3	DNA
TRBV7-2	TRBD2	TRBJ2-2	NA	CASSLLGTSGYANTGELFF	TGTGCCAGCAGCTTACTCGGGACTAGCGGTTACGCGAACACCGGGGAGCTGTTTTTT
TRBV5-1	NA	TRBJ2-3	NA	CASSLALTATDTQYF	TGCGCCAGCAGCTTGGCCCTAACAGCCACAGATACGCAGTATTTT
TRBV11-2	NA	TRBJ2-1	NA	CASSLTPYGERHNEQFF	TGTGCCAGCAGCTTAACCCCCTACGGGGAAAGGCACAATGAGCAGTTCTTC
TRBV15	TRBD1	TRBJ1-3	NA	CATSRGGAQGGSGNTIYF	TGTGCCACCAGCAGAGGGGGCGCCCAGGGGGGTTCTGGAAACACCATATATTTT
TRBV28	NA	TRBJ2-6	NA	CASSSGGFGANVLTF	TGTGCCAGCAGTTCAGGAGGTTTTGGGGCCAACGTCCTGACTTTC
TRBV5-6	NA	TRBJ1-1	NA	CASSAGNTEAFF	TGTGCCAGCAGCGCAGGGAACACTGAAGCTTTCTTT
TRBV6-1	NA	TRBJ1-2	few	CASSEAFVTAWGYTF	TGTGCCAGCAGTGAAGCCTTCGTGACAGCGTGGGGCTACACCTTC
TRBV7-8	NA	TRBJ1-3	NA	CASSPQGSGNTIYF	TGTGCCAGCAGCCCGCAGGGGAGCGGAAACACCATATATTTT
TRBV29-1	TRBD2	TRBJ2-3	NA	CSVVASGGNTDTQYF	TGCAGCGTTGTCGCTAGCGGGGGGAACACAGATACGCAGTATTTT
TRBV6-4	TRBD2	TRBJ2-2	NA	CASSDQKTSGGTGELFF	TGTGCCAGCAGTGACCAGAAGACTAGCGGGGGCACCGGGGAGCTGTTTTTT
TRBV7-9	TRBD2	TRBJ2-3	NA	CASSVSGGPTDTQYF	TGTGCCAGCAGCGTTAGCGGGGGTCCAACAGATACGCAGTATTTT
TRBV18	TRBD1	TRBJ2-1	NA	CASSFRDRVLDEQFF	TGTGCCAGCTCATTCCGGGACAGGGTTTTGGATGAGCAGTTCTTC
TRBV5-1	TRBD1	TRBJ2-5	NA	CASSLSGQGAQETQYF	TGCGCCAGCAGCTTGTCCGGACAGGGGGCGCAAGAGACCCAGTACTTC
TRBV28	NA	TRBJ1-1	NA	CASRKPPRSTEAFF	TGTGCCAGCAGGAAACCGCCTCGTAGCACTGAAGCTTTCTTT
TRBV7-9	NA	TRBJ1-2	NA	CASSPAQASNYGYTF	TGTGCCAGCAGCCCCGCCCAGGCTTCTAACTATGGCTACACCTTC
TRBV5-6	NA	TRBJ1-5	NA	CASSLGGAGSNQPQHF	TGTGCCAGCAGCTTGGGAGGCGCGGGTAGCAATCAGCCCCAGCATTTT
TRBV5-4	NA	TRBJ1-1	NA	CASSFGRDTEAFF	TGTGCCAGCAGCTTCGGCAGGGATACTGAAGCTTTCTTT
TRBV5-5	NA	TRBJ1-1	NA	CASSVRGYTEAFF	TGTGCCAGCAGCGTTCGAGGGTATACTGAAGCTTTCTTT
TRBV4-3	TRBD1	TRBJ2-1	NA	CASSRGQATYNEQFF	TGCGCCAGCAGCCGCGGACAGGCCACCTACAATGAGCAGTTCTTC
TRBV6-5	NA	TRBJ2-7	NA	CASRKGQNYEQYF	TGTGCCAGCAGAAAGGGGCAGAACTACGAGCAGTACTTC
TRBV19	TRBD1	TRBJ2-3	once	CASSAAGDRETDTQYF	TGTGCCAGTAGTGCCGCCGGAGACAGGGAGACAGATACGCAGTATTTT
TRBV6-2/TRBV6-3	NA	TRBJ2-2	NA	CASSLTGSNTGELFF	TGTGCCAGCAGCCTCACAGGGAGTAACACCGGGGAGCTGTTTTTT
TRBV2	NA	TRBJ1-3	NA	CASSQEGTGNTIYF	TGTGCCAGCAGCCAAGAGGGTACTGGAAACACCATATATTTT
TRBV6-5	TRBD2	TRBJ2-1	few	CASSKQTSGATFF	TGTGCCAGCAGTAAACAGACTAGCGGGGCAACGTTCTTC
TRBV28	NA	TRBJ1-5	NA	CASRITDRGGLSRNQPQHF	TGTGCCAGCAGGATTACTGATAGGGGGGGGCTGAGTCGCAATCAGCCCCAGCATTTT
TRBV7-2	NA	TRBJ1-5	once	CASNSPRGAQPQHF	TGTGCCAGCAATTCCCCCCGGGGGGCCCAGCCCCAGCATTTT
TRBV6-2/TRBV6-3	TRBD1	TRBJ1-1	NA	CASSGQGDVMGEAFF	TGTGCCAGCAGTGGACAGGGGGACGTGATGGGGGAAGCTTTCTTT
TRBV29-1	TRBD2	TRBJ2-3	NA	CSANLAASTDTQYF	TGCAGCGCCAACCTAGCGGCCTCCACAGATACGCAGTATTTT
TRBV4-2	NA	TRBJ1-5	NA	CASSQETDQPQHF	TGTGCCAGCAGCCAAGAAACGGATCAGCCCCAGCATTTT
TRBV28	TRBD2	TRBJ2-7	NA	CASSSPWGGYEQYF	TGTGCCAGCAGTTCACCCTGGGGGGGATACGAGCAGTACTTC
TRBV6-5	TRBD1	TRBJ2-1	NA	CASSLQGNYNEQFF	TGTGCCAGCAGTCTACAGGGGAATTACAATGAGCAGTTCTTC
TRBV5-1	TRBD1	TRBJ1-5	NA	CASSLGETGRSYSNQPQHF	TGCGCCAGCAGCTTGGGTGAGACAGGGAGATCCTATAGCAATCAGCCCCAGCATTTT
TRBV6-5	NA	TRBJ1-2	NA	CASSYSAQSYGYTF	TGTGCCAGCAGTTACTCGGCACAATCCTATGGCTACACCTTC
TRBV7-2	NA	TRBJ2-3	NA	CASSLSILDTQYF	TGTGCCAGCAGCTTGAGTATTTTAGATACGCAGTATTTT
TRBV4-3	TRBD2	TRBJ2-2	NA	CASSQDLAGGTGELFF	TGCGCCAGCAGCCAAGATCTAGCGGGAGGCACCGGGGAGCTGTTTTTT
TRBV15	NA	TRBJ1-1	NA	CATSAQRRGSNTEAFF	TGTGCCACCAGCGCCCAGAGAAGGGGGTCGAACACTGAAGCTTTCTTT
TRBV5-6	TRBD1	TRBJ2-5	NA	CASTLVGQFQETQYF	TGTGCCAGCACCCTCGTGGGACAGTTCCAAGAGACCCAGTACTTC
TRBV19	NA	TRBJ1-1	few	CASSPTQGSTEAFF	TGTGCCAGTAGTCCAACCCAGGGAAGTACTGAAGCTTTCTTT
TRBV28	NA	TRBJ2-6	NA	CASSLSGGRTGANVLTF	TGTGCCAGCAGTTTATCCGGGGGTCGGACTGGGGCCAACGTCCTGACTTTC
TRBV2	TRBD1	TRBJ2-1	NA	CASSGGDRDNEQFF	TGTGCCAGCAGTGGGGGGGACAGGGATAATGAGCAGTTCTTC
TRBV4-3	NA	TRBJ2-1	NA	CASSHEAGQSYNEQFF	TGCGCCAGCAGCCATGAAGCGGGTCAGTCCTACAATGAGCAGTTCTTC
TRBV6-4	TRBD1	TRBJ2-2	NA	CASSVGTAMNTGELFF	TGTGCCAGCAGTGTTGGGACAGCGATGAACACCGGGGAGCTGTTTTTT
TRBV13	TRBD1	TRBJ2-7	NA	CASSPGGRYEQYF	TGTGCCAGCAGCCCAGGGGGTAGGTACGAGCAGTACTTC
TRBV6-5	NA	TRBJ2-1	NA	CASSPSDSSYNEQFF	TGTGCCAGCAGTCCTAGCGATAGCTCCTACAATGAGCAGTTCTTC
TRBV3-1/TRBV3-2	TRBD1	TRBJ2-1	NA	CASSPTGGSYNEQFF	TGTGCCAGCAGCCCCACAGGGGGCTCCTACAATGAGCAGTTCTTC
TRBV5-1	TRBD2	TRBJ2-7	NA	CASSLKPSGGPPYEQYF	TGCGCCAGCAGCCTTAAACCTAGCGGGGGACCCCCCTACGAGCAGTACTTC
TRBV6-1	TRBD1	TRBJ1-2	NA	CASSENWTGVYGYTF	TGTGCCAGCAGTGAAAATTGGACAGGGGTCTATGGCTACACCTTC
TRBV2	TRBD1	TRBJ2-7	NA	CASSQKGAHEQYF	TGTGCCAGCAGTCAGAAGGGGGCCCACGAGCAGTACTTC
TRBV9	NA	TRBJ1-5	NA	CASSVSMSQPQHF	TGTGCCAGCAGCGTTTCTATGAGTCAGCCCCAGCATTTT
TRBV27	TRBD2	TRBJ2-3	NA	CASSLTSGGTDTQYF	TGTGCCAGCAGTTTAACGAGCGGGGGGACAGATACGCAGTATTTT
TRBV5-1	TRBD1	TRBJ2-7	NA	CASSLSGTGVLYEQYF	TGCGCCAGCAGCTTGTCCGGGACAGGGGTCTTATACGAGCAGTACTTC
TRBV28	NA	TRBJ2-1	NA	CASSPPGGGGSYNEQFF	TGTGCCAGCAGTCCCCCCGGAGGGGGGGGATCCTACAATGAGCAGTTCTTC
TRBV19	TRBD1	TRBJ1-2	few	CASRPGTAANYGYTF	TGTGCCAGTAGACCCGGGACAGCCGCTAACTATGGCTACACCTTC
TRBV5-1	TRBD2	TRBJ2-1	NA	CASSFSSGSYNEQFF	TGCGCCAGCAGCTTTTCTAGCGGGAGCTACAATGAGCAGTTCTTC
TRBV7-9	TRBD2	TRBJ2-3	NA	CASSTTLLAGVVDTQYF	TGTGCCAGCAGCACCACCCTACTAGCGGGAGTGGTAGATACGCAGTATTTT